These 7 T cell receptor beta chains were all obtained from the same sample, sequenced in a study of OX40 agonist ivuxolimab in advanced cancers. This table comes from immunoSEQ multiplex PCR, and its TCRdb copy is limited to in-frame clones, with some not included. The sample contains 15,000 to 20,000 clones, roughly 82% of which appear only once. This sample comprised CD4+ or CD8+ T cells sorted from blood, obtained in a trial of the OX40 agonist ivuxolimab. All receptors come from an adult with an advanced solid tumor such as melanoma, head and neck, liver or kidney cancer.

This clone showed up just once. The chain recombines TRBV15 with TRBJ2-5, with 11 bases lining up with TRBD2. The V segment lost 2 bases and the J segment 10 bases; nucleotides outside the gene matches: 9. This CDR3 is 15 amino acids long. Germline V gene data show CDR1 as LNHNV and CDR2 as YYDKDF (reference sequence). In DNA form, the CDR3 reads TGTGCCACCAGCAGAACCGGGACTAGCGGAGCCCGCCAGTACTTC. Protein sequence: CATSRTGTSGARQYF. Together with reference TRBV15 and TRBJ2-5, the CDR3 gives the full variable domain: DAMVIQNPRYQVTQFGKPVTLSCSQTLNHNVMYWYQQKSSQAPKLLFHYYDKDFNNEADTPDNFQSRRPNTSFCFLDIRSPGLGDTAMYLCATSRTGTSGARQYFGPGTRLLVL.

The genes are TRBV5-1 and TRBJ1-3, with D maybe TRBD1 (5 bases). Trimming pared 3 bases from V and 0 bases from J, leaving 13 bases between. The CDR3 consists of 16 residues. CDR1 and CDR2 from the germline V gene are SGHRS and YFSETQ. The CDR3 DNA is TGCGCCAGCAGCTGGGCCCCAGGGAGCTCTGGAAACACCATATATTTT. Protein product: CASSWAPGSSGNTIYF.

V and J are TRBV7-9 and TRBJ1-6, with a weak D call TRBD1 (6 bases). This CDR3 contains 10 residues. CDR1 is SEHNR and CDR2 is FQNEAQ in the germline V gene (reference sequence). The CDR3 spells CAGGNSPLHF. The CDR3 region has the DNA TGTGCAGGGGGAAATTCACCCCTCCACTTT.

This sequence joins TRBV2 and TRBJ1-3, with 7 bases fitting TRBD1. Germline-derived CDR1 and CDR2 are SNHLY and FYNNEI. This CDR3 has 14 residues. The V gene end was trimmed by 6 bases and the J gene end by 8 bases; junction bases not matched to a gene: 10. CDR3 nucleotide sequence: TGTGCCAGCAGGGAACACTCTACAGGGGACACCATATATTTT. It codes for CASREHSTGDTIYF. Drawing the rest from reference TRBV2 and TRBJ1-3, the complete variable domain is EPEVTQTPSHQVTQMGQEVILRCVPISNHLYFYWYRQILGQKVEFLVSFYNNEISEKSEIFDDQFSVERPDGSNFTLKIRSTKLEDSAMYFCASREHSTGDTIYFGEGSWLTVV.

The chain couples TRBV21-1 to TRBJ1-1; the listed D gene, TRBD1, was not tested against the DNA. TRBV21-1 is assigned pseudogene status. The CDR3 runs to 15 residues. This CDR3 reads CASSLTRDTNTEAFF. In DNA, the CDR3 is TGTGCCAGCAGCTTAACCCGGGACACGAACACTGAAGCTTTCTTT.

The chain joins TRBV4-1 to TRBJ2-5, with 7 bases aligning to TRBD1. Looked up from germline, CDR1 is MGHRA and CDR2 is YSYEKL. The CDR3 runs to 16 residues. Germline trimming cut 2 bases from V and 5 bases from J; bases unmatched to any gene: 11. CDR3 coding DNA: TGCGCCAGCAGCCAAAATTCCGGGACAGCCCAGGAGACCCAGTACTTC. This codes for CASSQNSGTAQETQYF.

There are a few counts of this clone. This chain uses TRBV13 with TRBJ1-2; D is perhaps TRBD1 (6 bases). The CDR3 length is 15 residues. Germline CDR1 reads PRHDT; CDR2 reads FYEKMQ (reference sequence). With 5 bases removed from V and 7 bases from J, the gap between germline ends came to 20 bases. This chain's CDR3 is CASSPPSAGALGYTF. The CDR3 DNA reads as TGTGCCAGCAGCCCCCCGTCGGCAGGGGCGCTTGGCTACACCTTC.